What follows describes a single T cell receptor (beta chain). No antigen is known for it. The sample belongs to a study of Graves' ophthalmopathy and Graves' hyperthyroidism. Trimming removed 0 bases from V and 11 bases from J; junction bases left unmatched: 9. This CDR3 comprises 16 residues. Germline V CDR1 and CDR2: LNHNV, YYDKDF (reference sequence). RNA transcripts served as template for amplifying TCR beta CDR3 sequences. Second-round multiplex PCR followed a first-round RT-PCR using HTBI primers. TCRdb passed the multiplex PCR reads through MiXCR, listing each CDR3 protein once. The sample contains tens of thousands of distinct CDR3 sequences, approximately 46% of which appear only once. Study results and limitations: Ophthalmopathy progression was predicted by the model at just over 70% sensitivity and 72.22% specificity.

This TCR was recovered from an adult woman with stable Graves' hyperthyroidism. The V call is TRBV15, the J call TRBJ2-7; TRBD2 matches at 14 bases. Sequenced sample: peripheral blood. CDR3 sequence: CATSREPGLAGAREYF. The CDR3 DNA reads TGTGCCACCAGCAGAGAACCGGGACTAGCGGGAGCGAGGGAGTACTTC.